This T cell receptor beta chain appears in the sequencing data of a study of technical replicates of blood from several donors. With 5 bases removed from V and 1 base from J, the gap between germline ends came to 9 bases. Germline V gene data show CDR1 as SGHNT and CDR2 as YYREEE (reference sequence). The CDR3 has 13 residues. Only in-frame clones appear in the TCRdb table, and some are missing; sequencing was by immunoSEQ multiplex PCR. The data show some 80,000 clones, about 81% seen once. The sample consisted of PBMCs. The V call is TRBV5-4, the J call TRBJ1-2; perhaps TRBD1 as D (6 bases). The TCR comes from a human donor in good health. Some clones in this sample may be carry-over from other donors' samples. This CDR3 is CASRSQGNYGYTF. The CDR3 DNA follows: TGTGCCAGCAGATCACAGGGTAACTATGGCTACACCTTC.